The TCR beta chain under discussion was sequenced for a study of tumor-infiltrating lymphocytes in localized non-small cell lung cancer. Libraries were prepared by immunoSEQ multiplex PCR; TCRdb keeps only in-frame clonotypes and omits some of them. The repertoire consists of over 10,000 clones, with around 70% occurring once and the leading ten covering approximately 15%. CDR3 size: 14 residues. Trimming took off 3 bases at V and 5 bases at J, with 13 bases between the two ends. Germline loops: CDR1 MDHEN, CDR2 SYDVKM. About this clone itself: What it binds is unknown.

General study findings and limits: Not all patients were TCR sequenced, owing to tissue quantity. Different pieces of the same tissue were used for each assay. No T-cell fraction difference was seen between IM1 and IM2 tumors.

This sequence was found in a human donor with non-small cell lung cancer. V gene TRBV28 combines with J gene TRBJ1-2; D is unclear. The sample was uninvolved lung tissue not adjacent to the tumor. The CDR3 DNA is TGTGCCAGCAGTTTGATGGGAGGCTTGTATGGCTACACCTTC. Translating gives CASSLMGGLYGYTF.